The 27 T cell receptor beta chains given below trace back to one sample, sequenced in a study of T cells in Graves' hyperthyroidism and ophthalmopathy. TCR beta CDR3 regions were amplified from RNA. The TCR CDR3 first-round RT-PCR relied on the HTBI primer set. TCRdb redid the calling of the multiplex PCR reads with MiXCR, one entry per CDR3 protein. The sample gives some 350,000 distinct CDR3 sequences, less than 20% of which show up once; 25% to 30% is in the top ten. The specimen was blood. The receptors were sampled from a woman between 18 and 30 years old with Graves' hyperthyroidism that later progressed to Graves' ophthalmopathy.

On this clonotype itself: The junction departs from the called germline gene at one end, perhaps through a read error. The V gene is TRBV6-2 or TRBV6-3, the J gene TRBJ2-1, with TRBD2 identical over 8 bases. Germline CDR1 reads MNHEY; CDR2 reads SVGEGT. CDR3 length equals 13 residues. This chain's CDR3 is CASSLAGYNGQFF. CDR3 DNA sequence: TGTGCCAGCAGTTTAGCGGGATACAATGGGCAGTTCTTC.

The V gene is TRBV4-1, the J gene TRBJ2-7, with D possibly TRBD2 on 5 matching bases. The germline CDR1 and CDR2 sequences are MGHRA and YSYEKL. The CDR3 is made up of 14 amino acids. V lost 1 base and J 2 bases, leaving 9 bases between the germline ends. Here the CDR3 DNA reads TGCGCCAGCAGCCAAGGGACTCAAACCTACGAGCAGTACTTC. Amino acids: CASSQGTQTYEQYF.

This clonotype was recorded at least ten times. The rearrangement links TRBV7-9 to TRBJ1-4, with 7 bases identical to TRBD1. Germline CDR1 SEHNR, CDR2 FQNEAQ (reference sequence). CDR3 size: 16 residues. V lost 5 bases, J lost 0 bases, and 6 bases stayed unmatched. In DNA form, the CDR3 reads TGTGCCAGCAGCGAGGACAGGACCGCAACTAATGAAAAACTGTTTTTT. Protein product: CASSEDRTATNEKLFF.

This clonotype was seen ten or more times. The chain uses TRBV20-1 and TRBJ2-5, with 13 bases that match TRBD2. The CDR3 has 17 residues. Trimming removed 5 bases from V and 4 bases from J; junction bases left unmatched: 13. The germline V gene encodes CDR1 DFQATT and CDR2 SNEGSKA (reference sequence). CDR3 bases: TGCAGTGCTCGGACTAGCGGGAGCCCCCACCCGTTAGAGACCCAGTACTTC. This encodes CSARTSGSPHPLETQYF.

This clonotype was counted between two and nine times. Written as DNA, the CDR3 is TGTGCCAGCAGCGTGGGGGGGGACTACAATGAGCAGTTCTTC. It specifies CASSVGGDYNEQFF. The V call is TRBV9, the J call TRBJ2-1; 7 bases line up with TRBD2. The CDR3 has 14 residues. Trimming cost V 2 bases and J 3 bases; bases outside gene matches: 2. Germline CDR1 and CDR2: SGDLS and YYNGEE.

This clonotype was seen a single time. Given a much more abundant clone one base away, this may be a read error. The chain has TRBV7-9 and TRBJ1-1; D gene ambiguous. In germline, CDR1 is SEHNR, CDR2 FQNEAQ (reference sequence). The CDR3 loop spans 15 amino acids. CDR3 protein: CASSLGRWENTEVFF. CDR3 nucleotides: TGTGCCAGCAGCTTAGGACGGTGGGAGAACACTGAAGTTTTCTTT.

This clonotype was recorded many times. The gene calls are TRBV28 and TRBJ2-1; D may be TRBD2 (6 bases). The CDR3 has 14 residues. Trimming removed 10 bases from V and 0 bases from J, with 13 bases in between. Looked up from germline, CDR1 is MDHEN and CDR2 is SYDVKM. The CDR3 bases are TGTGCCACCAAACTAGCTAGCTCCTACAATGAGCAGTTCTTC. Translating gives CATKLASSYNEQFF. The variable domain in full, with the rest retrieved from reference TRBV28 and TRBJ2-1, is DVKVTQSSRYLVKRTGEKVFLECVQDMDHENMFWYRQDPGLGLRLIYFSYDVKMKEKGDIPEGYSVSREKKERFSLILESASTNQTSMYLCATKLASSYNEQFFGPGTRLTVL.

This clonotype came up many times. The chain uses TRBV20-1 and TRBJ1-2; D unclear. Trimming removed 5 bases from V and 6 bases from J, with 13 bases in between. From germline, CDR1 is DFQATT and CDR2 SNEGSKA (reference sequence). This CDR3 contains 12 residues. CDR3 sequence: CSAVAGDHGYTF. The CDR3, as DNA: TGCAGTGCTGTGGCGGGCGATCATGGCTACACCTTC.

The table lists this clonotype with many counts. The rearrangement links TRBV28 to TRBJ2-5, with D perhaps matching TRBD2 (5 bases). Germline values: CDR1 MDHEN, CDR2 SYDVKM. The CDR3 contains 16 residues. V was shortened by 5 bases and J by 0 bases, with 16 bases between the two germline ends. The CDR3 region has the DNA TGTGCCAGCAGTACCTCACTAGACGGGTACCAAGAGACCCAGTACTTC. This translates into CASSTSLDGYQETQYF. Combining the CDR3 with reference TRBV28 and TRBJ2-5 gives the whole variable domain DVKVTQSSRYLVKRTGEKVFLECVQDMDHENMFWYRQDPGLGLRLIYFSYDVKMKEKGDIPEGYSVSREKKERFSLILESASTNQTSMYLCASSTSLDGYQETQYFGPGTRLLVL.

The sample holds many counts of this clonotype. The chain carries TRBV18 and TRBJ2-7, with D tentatively TRBD1 (6 bases). The V and J ends lost 6 bases and 6 bases respectively, with 9 bases between them. Germline CDR1 and CDR2: KGHSH and LQKENI. This CDR3 comprises 11 residues. The CDR3 reads CASSPGAEQYF. The CDR3 DNA sequence: TGTGCCAGCTCCCCAGGGGCCGAGCAGTACTTC.

This clonotype was seen at least ten times. The gene calls are TRBV3-1 and TRBJ1-1; D is uncertain. From germline, CDR1 is LGHDT and CDR2 YNNKEL (reference sequence). CDR3 length: 15 residues. Trimming removed 4 bases from V and 0 bases from J, with 12 bases in between. CDR3 amino acids: CASSPSEWMNTEAFF. CDR3 sequence (DNA): TGTGCCAGCAGCCCCTCGGAGTGGATGAACACTGAAGCTTTCTTT.

A few counts support this clonotype. The chain combines TRBV2 with TRBJ2-5; the D gene is possibly TRBD2 (6 bases). Germline-derived CDR1 and CDR2 are SNHLY and FYNNEI. This CDR3 is 15 amino acids long. V was clipped by 5 bases and J by 2 bases, with 15 bases between them. The chain's CDR3 is CASSSDASAQETQYF. The DNA for the CDR3 is TGTGCCAGCAGTTCGGACGCTAGCGCACAAGAGACCCAGTACTTC.

This clonotype was picked up many times. This chain joins TRBV20-1 and TRBJ1-4; no clear D. The CDR3 consists of 14 residues. V lost 3 bases and J 5 bases, leaving 13 bases between the germline ends. Germline CDR1 is DFQATT and CDR2 is SNEGSKA (reference sequence). CDR3 DNA: TGCAGTGCTAGCGGGCAGGCCTCGAATGAAAAACTGTTTTTT. This translates into CSASGQASNEKLFF.

Comments on this clonotype: A much larger clonotype is one base distant, so this may be a read error. This chain links TRBV12-3 or TRBV12-4 with TRBJ2-3; 11 nucleotides agree with TRBD2. The length of the CDR3 is 15 residues. Unmatched junction bases numbered 3, after V lost 4 bases and J lost 3 bases. The CDR3 is CASSSLAGVTDTQYF. In DNA form, the CDR3 reads TGTGCCAGCAGTTCACTAGCGGGAGTGACAGATACGCAGTATTTT.

This clonotype was observed many times. V usage is TRBV28 and J usage is TRBJ2-5; TRBD2 agrees at 11 bases. V shed 7 bases and J 4 bases; nucleotides not matched to a gene: 14. Germline assignment: CDR1 MDHEN and CDR2 SYDVKM. This CDR3 is built from 17 residues. CDR3 sequence reads: CASKLAPGLAGGETQYF. In nucleotides, the CDR3 is TGTGCCAGCAAGTTGGCCCCCGGGCTAGCGGGAGGAGAGACCCAGTACTTC.

At least ten counts were recorded for this clonotype. This chain links TRBV20-1 with TRBJ1-1; a possible D gene is TRBD1 (6 bases). The CDR3 covers 15 residues. CDR1 is DFQATT and CDR2 is SNEGSKA in the germline V gene (reference sequence). The V end lost 6 bases, the J end lost 0 bases, and 17 bases lay between the germline ends. Written as DNA, the CDR3 is TGCAGTGCCCTAGACAGGATTAACGTGAACACTGAAGCTTTCTTT. Amino acid sequence: CSALDRINVNTEAFF.

The table lists this clonotype with a few counts. The gene calls are TRBV29-1 and TRBJ2-6; D remains unclear. The V and J ends lost 0 bases and 0 bases respectively, with 12 bases between them. CDR1 and CDR2 from the germline V gene are SQVTM and ANQGSEA. The CDR3 is 17 residues long. The CDR3 DNA sequence: TGCAGCGTTGAAGATCTGGGCTCGGGCTCTGGGGCCAACGTCCTGACTTTC. It translates to CSVEDLGSGSGANVLTF.

DNA for the CDR3: TGTGCCAGCAGTGAAGCGCGGTATCAAGCCCACTTT. This gives the protein CASSEARYQAHF. The V call is TRBV6-1, the J call TRBJ1-6; D is undetermined. CDR1 is MNHNS, CDR2 SASEGT, per germline. Trimming removed 0 bases at V and 18 bases at J, with 12 bases between. CDR3 length: 12 amino acids.

Ten or more counts support this clonotype. The genes are TRBV5-1 and TRBJ1-6; D is perhaps TRBD1 (5 bases). The V and J ends lost 0 bases and 9 bases respectively, with 13 bases between them. Germline CDR1 is SGHRS and CDR2 is YFSETQ. The CDR3 covers 15 residues. CDR3 nucleotides: TGCGCCAGCAGCTTGGGAGACAGTCTACGTTCACCCCTCCACTTT. Translation gives CASSLGDSLRSPLHF.

This clonotype occurred a few times. One end of the junction fails to match germline, which may point to a read error. The chain carries TRBV18 and TRBJ2-5, with D unresolved. The CDR3 has 11 amino acids. The germline V gene encodes CDR1 KGHSH and CDR2 LQKENI. CDR3 DNA sequence: TGTGCCAGCTCATCACAAGGGACCCAGTACTTC. Protein product: CASSSQGTQYF.

V usage is TRBV27 and J usage is TRBJ2-5, with a tentative D call TRBD1 (6 bases). Trimming removed 7 bases at V and 0 bases at J, with 12 bases between. CDR3 size: 14 residues. The germline V gene encodes CDR1 MNHEY and CDR2 SMNVEV (reference sequence). This CDR3 reads CASTRTENQETQYF. Here the CDR3 DNA reads TGTGCCAGCACAAGGACAGAAAACCAAGAGACCCAGTACTTC.

At least ten counts were recorded for this clonotype. J is TRBJ1-4 and V is TRBV12-5; no clear D. Trimming removed 4 bases from V and 0 bases from J, with 6 bases in between. The CDR3 is 14 residues long. Germline V gene data show CDR1 as LGHNT and CDR2 as FRNRAP. The CDR3 bases are TGTGCTAGTGGTTCTGAAACAACTAATGAAAAACTGTTTTTT. Encoded protein: CASGSETTNEKLFF.

The gene calls are TRBV10-2 and TRBJ1-2; a possible D gene is TRBD1 (5 bases). Per germline, CDR1 WSHSY and CDR2 SAAADI. Deletions cut 5 bases from V and 2 bases from J, with 15 bases between. The CDR3 extends over 15 amino acids. This chain's CDR3 is CASSPTGTVNYGYTF. In DNA, the CDR3 is TGCGCCAGCAGTCCTACCGGGACGGTCAACTATGGCTACACCTTC.

The rearrangement links TRBV28 to TRBJ2-2, with TRBD2 identical over 12 bases. The junction had 12 bases not matched to a gene; V was cut back by 5 bases and J by 5 bases. CDR1 is MDHEN and CDR2 is SYDVKM in the germline V gene. CDR3 size: 18 residues. In DNA form, the CDR3 reads TGTGCCAGCAGTGTACAGAGAGGGACTAGCGGGTTAACCGGGGAGCTGTTTTTT. It codes for CASSVQRGTSGLTGELFF. Drawing the rest from reference TRBV28 and TRBJ2-2, the complete variable domain is DVKVTQSSRYLVKRTGEKVFLECVQDMDHENMFWYRQDPGLGLRLIYFSYDVKMKEKGDIPEGYSVSREKKERFSLILESASTNQTSMYLCASSVQRGTSGLTGELFFGEGSRLTVL.

There are many counts of this clonotype. CDR3 bases: TGTGCCAGCAGTCAGGACGGGCGGAATCAGCCCCAGCATTTT. Its translation: CASSQDGRNQPQHF. V is TRBV28 and J is TRBJ1-5; D is unresolved. The CDR3 sequence is 14 residues long. Trimming took 5 bases from V and 4 from J, leaving 12 bases between them. Germline lookup yields CDR1 MDHEN and CDR2 SYDVKM.

There are many counts of this clonotype. The genes are TRBV20-1 and TRBJ2-7; D possibly uses TRBD1 or TRBD2 (5 bases each). CDR1 DFQATT and CDR2 SNEGSKA come from the germline V gene (reference sequence). The CDR3 length is 13 residues. The ends were cut back, 0 bases at V and 2 bases at J, with 8 bases in the middle. CDR3 region: CSARDGGTYEQYF. CDR3 nucleotide sequence: TGCAGTGCTAGAGATGGGGGTACCTACGAGCAGTACTTC.

In DNA form, the CDR3 reads TGTGCCAGTAGTAGGGGTTGGGTGGAGAGCCAAGAGACCCAGTACTTC. The encoded protein is CASSRGWVESQETQYF. V is TRBV19 and J is TRBJ2-5; no firm D call. CDR1 LNHDA and CDR2 SQIVND come from the germline V gene (reference sequence). Between the trimmed V and J ends, which lost 4 bases and 1 base, there was a span of 16 bases. CDR3 length: 16 amino acids.